This T cell receptor (beta chain) was documented in a study of cytomegalovirus exposure and HLA in healthy donors. Study-wide context: Around four fifths of roughly 400 genotyped donors fell in the Caucasian-associated ancestry cluster.

The CDR3 length is 16 residues. Germline V gene lookup returns CDR1 LNHDA and CDR2 SQIVND (reference sequence). The J segment lost 1 base and the V segment lost 3 bases, leaving 2 bases of the junction unmatched. Primers: 60 Vbeta forward and 13 Jbeta reverse. Sequencing used immunoSEQ multiplex PCR; TCRdb keeps in-frame clones, though not all of them. The table lists approximately 150,000 clones, around 80% of them singletons, with 8% to 10% in the top ten. Worth noting for this clone: Its target is unknown.

Whole-study findings and limits: Associated with cytomegalovirus, according to the listing, were 150 to 200 TCR beta chains. Analyses of presence/absence relied on an assumption of roughly uniform sequencing depth across donors. A classifier reportedly called cytomegalovirus status with high sensitivity and specificity.

The source is a man between 18 and 35 years old in good health and CMV-seropositive. The specimen sequenced was PBMCs. The rearrangement uses TRBV19 and TRBJ2-2, with TRBD2 matching 10 bases. The DNA for the CDR3 is TGTGCCAGTAGTATCTGGACTAGCGGGAACACCGGGGAGCTGTTTTTT. As protein: CASSIWTSGNTGELFF.